This section outlines one T cell receptor (beta chain) sequence together with its context. This clonotype has ten or more counts. Its antigen is still unknown. One base away there is no much larger clone; base qualities are not given. This sample is drawn from a study of T cell repertoires in cytomegalovirus infection (dated by TCRdb to between 2017 and 2020). About the study as a whole: Because public TCR beta signatures pointed to carriage of CMV infection together with the matching HLA type, the HLA type of each donor mattered for the analysis.

Overall results and qualifications from the work: Carriers of CMV infection plus the relevant HLA type were discriminated by the cumulative frequency of public TCR beta family members in the study cohort and in an independent approximately 360-donor cohort. The ex vivo response was dominated by HLA-C-restricted CMV-specific TCR beta clonotypes, which also provided the single most frequent clonotype in two of eight donors.

V and J lose 5 bases and 11 bases, and a span of 15 bases separates them. The cysteine opens and the phenylalanine closes a CDR3 of 12 amino acids. Only the CDR3 DNA stays, 36 bases, in frame from base 1. Sequencing relied on an Illumina HiSeq 1500. TCRdb reprocessing: public reads trimmed at Q25 with fastp, clones called with MiXCR, in-frame beta chains kept. Rows with one shared CDR3 protein collapse into an entry with the most common genes and DNA. The table for this sample lists roughly 280,000 distinct CDR3 sequences; approximately 15% of them were counted only once. The top ten clones comprise roughly 8.9% of the sample.

This sequence was found in a human donor in good health (CMV status not recorded). Some clones in this sample may be carry-over from other donors' samples. The sample comprised PBMCs. The chain couples TRBV12-3 or TRBV12-4 to TRBJ1-1; no confident D gene assignment can be made. The DNA is TGTGCCAGCAGTCCCCCCAAAGGCGGGGCTTTCTTT. The encoded protein is CASSPPKGGAFF.